This T cell receptor beta chain was found in a study of cytomegalovirus exposure and HLA in healthy donors. Overall study context: Of over 350 genotyped donors, more than 65% grouped in the Caucasian-associated ancestry cluster. Findings and caveats of the study: Excluded were some V segments that proved indistinguishable, including TRBV6-2 and TRBV6-3.

The PCR had 60 Vbeta and 13 Jbeta primers. The table came from immunoSEQ multiplex PCR; TCRdb's copy has only in-frame clones and leaves some out. Of 75,000 to 100,000 clones in the sample, approximately 79% were seen once. For this clone: Its target is unknown.

The CDR3 sequence is 14 residues long. V gave up 5 bases and J gave up 4 bases, with 14 bases separating them. The V gene's germline CDR1 is PRHDT and CDR2 FYEKMQ (reference sequence). This sequence joins TRBV13 and TRBJ1-2; TRBD1 is a possible D gene (5 bases). This TCR was recovered from a male donor in good health and CMV-seronegative. The sample was PBMCs. CDR3 protein: CASSPRQNFYGYTF. CDR3 DNA sequence: TGTGCCAGCAGCCCCCGACAGAATTTCTATGGCTACACCTTC.